This T cell receptor beta chain was sequenced in a study of T-cell memory formation after mild COVID-19. Regarding the study as a whole: Mostly located in CM and EM were contracting CD4+ clones, with contracting CD8+ clones located in EMRA.

To note about this clonotype: Its cognate antigen is unknown.

V gave up 5 bases and J gave up 2 bases, with 10 bases separating them. Germline V gives CDR1 DFQATT, CDR2 SNEGSKA (reference sequence). The CDR3 is 12 residues long. TCRdb recomputed calls from the 5' RACE reads with MiXCR, one row per CDR3 protein. This table holds 450,000 or so distinct CDR3 sequences, approximately 20% found once. Input material: PBMCs or a T cell subset sorted from them (not recorded which). J is TRBJ2-7 and V is TRBV20-1; D is uncertain. This sequence was found in an adult woman who had mild COVID-19 (a few samples of this study predate the infection). Cell type and time point are not known. CDR3 loop: CSARDDTYEQYF. The CDR3 bases are TGCAGTGCTCGCGACGACACCTACGAGCAGTACTTC.